This TCR beta chain came from a study of cytomegalovirus exposure and HLA in healthy donors. This clone was observed a single time. Its antigen is not identified. The CDR3 is made up of 17 amino acids. V was clipped by 4 bases and J by 14 bases, with 28 bases between them. From germline, CDR1 is SGHDT and CDR2 YYEEEE. Study findings and constraints: One variant, a missense change in DCLRE1C, was linked in a later analysis to TCR beta V- and J-gene trimming.

The PCR had 60 Vbeta and 13 Jbeta primers. Only in-frame clones appear in the TCRdb table, and some are missing; sequencing was by immunoSEQ multiplex PCR. The data show 150,000 to 200,000 clones, around 80% seen once. The clonotype comes from a male donor in good health and CMV-seronegative. The rearrangement links TRBV5-6 to TRBJ1-6; the D gene is possibly TRBD1 (6 bases). The sample was PBMCs. The CDR3 protein is CASSIGPPGWGHKALHF. The DNA of the CDR3 is TGTGCCAGCAGCATTGGCCCCCCCGGGTGGGGACATAAGGCCCTCCACTTT.